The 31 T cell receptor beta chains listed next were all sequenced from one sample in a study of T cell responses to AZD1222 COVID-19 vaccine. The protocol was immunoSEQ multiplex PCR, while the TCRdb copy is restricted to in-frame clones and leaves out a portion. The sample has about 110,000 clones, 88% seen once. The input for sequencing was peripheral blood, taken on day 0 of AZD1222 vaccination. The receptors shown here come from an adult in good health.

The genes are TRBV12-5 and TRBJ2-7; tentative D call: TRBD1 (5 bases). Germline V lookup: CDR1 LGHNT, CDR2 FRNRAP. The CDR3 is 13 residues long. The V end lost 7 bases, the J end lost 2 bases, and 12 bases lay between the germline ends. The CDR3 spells CASVMDNAYEQYF. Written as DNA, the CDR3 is TGTGCTAGTGTCATGGACAACGCCTACGAGCAGTACTTC.

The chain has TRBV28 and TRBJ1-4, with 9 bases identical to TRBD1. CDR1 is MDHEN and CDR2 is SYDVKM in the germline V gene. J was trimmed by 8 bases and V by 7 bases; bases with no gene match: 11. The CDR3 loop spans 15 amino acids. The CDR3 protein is CASTRAGTGLEKLFF. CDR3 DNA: TGTGCCAGCACCCGTGCCGGGACAGGGCTGGAAAAACTGTTTTTT.

CDR3 sequence (DNA): TGTGCCAGCAATGGAGGGGAAAATGAGCAGTTCTTC. The encoded protein is CASNGGENEQFF. This sequence joins TRBV6-6 and TRBJ2-1; D might be TRBD2 (6 bases). The V gene lost 7 bases and the J gene lost 7 bases, with 11 bases spanning the gap. The CDR3 contains 12 residues. The V gene's germline CDR1 is MNHNY and CDR2 SVGAGI (reference sequence).

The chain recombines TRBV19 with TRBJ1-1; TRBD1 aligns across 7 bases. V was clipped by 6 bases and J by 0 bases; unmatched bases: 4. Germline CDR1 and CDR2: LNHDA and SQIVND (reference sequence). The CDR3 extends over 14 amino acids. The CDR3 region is CASRPGQLNTEAFF. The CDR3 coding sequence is TGTGCCAGTAGACCGGGACAGCTGAACACTGAAGCTTTCTTT.

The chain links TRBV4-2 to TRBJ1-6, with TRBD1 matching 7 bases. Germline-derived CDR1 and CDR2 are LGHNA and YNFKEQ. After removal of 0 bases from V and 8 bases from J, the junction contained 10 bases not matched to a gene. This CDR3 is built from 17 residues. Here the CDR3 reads CASSQDPQGVSYSPLHF. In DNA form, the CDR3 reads TGTGCCAGCAGCCAAGATCCCCAGGGGGTGTCCTATTCACCCCTCCACTTT.

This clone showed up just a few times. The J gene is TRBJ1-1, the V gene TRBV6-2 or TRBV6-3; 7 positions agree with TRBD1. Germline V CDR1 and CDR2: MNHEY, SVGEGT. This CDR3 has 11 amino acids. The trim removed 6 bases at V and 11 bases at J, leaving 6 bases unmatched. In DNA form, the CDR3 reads TGTGCCAGCAGCCTTGACAGGGCGGCTTTCTTT. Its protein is CASSLDRAAFF.

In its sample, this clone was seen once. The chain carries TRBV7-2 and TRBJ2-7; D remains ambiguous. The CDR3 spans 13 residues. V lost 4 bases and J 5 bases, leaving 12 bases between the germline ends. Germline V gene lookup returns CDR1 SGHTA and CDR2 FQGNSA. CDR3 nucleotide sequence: TGTGCCAGCAGCTCCCTCTATTTTGACGAGCAGTACTTC. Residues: CASSSLYFDEQYF.

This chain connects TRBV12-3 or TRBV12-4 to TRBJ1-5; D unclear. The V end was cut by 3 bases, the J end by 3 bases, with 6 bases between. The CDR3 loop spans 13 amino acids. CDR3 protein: CASSFSDNQPQHF. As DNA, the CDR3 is TGTGCCAGCAGTTTTTCAGACAATCAGCCCCAGCATTTT.

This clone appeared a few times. The CDR3 spells CASSLFGGGVPGELFF. The CDR3 nucleotides read TGTGCCAGCAGTTTATTCGGCGGGGGGGTTCCCGGGGAGCTGTTTTTT. The V gene is TRBV27, the J gene TRBJ2-2; 9 bases map to TRBD2. This CDR3 is 16 amino acids long. Germline values: CDR1 MNHEY, CDR2 SMNVEV (reference sequence). Unmatched junction bases numbered 6, after V lost 1 base and J lost 6 bases.

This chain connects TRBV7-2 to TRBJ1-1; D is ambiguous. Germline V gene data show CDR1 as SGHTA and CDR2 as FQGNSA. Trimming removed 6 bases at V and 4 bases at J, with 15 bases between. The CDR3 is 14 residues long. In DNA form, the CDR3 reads TGTGCCAGCAGAACCGGAGACTCCTTCACTGAAGCTTTCTTT. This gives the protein CASRTGDSFTEAFF.

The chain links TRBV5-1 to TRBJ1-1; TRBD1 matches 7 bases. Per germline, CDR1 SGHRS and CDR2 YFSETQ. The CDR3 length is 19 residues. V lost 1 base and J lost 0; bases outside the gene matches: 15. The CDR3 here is CASSLRGSGTVHMNTEAFF. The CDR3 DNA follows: TGCGCCAGCAGCTTGAGGGGGTCGGGGACAGTCCACATGAACACTGAAGCTTTCTTT.

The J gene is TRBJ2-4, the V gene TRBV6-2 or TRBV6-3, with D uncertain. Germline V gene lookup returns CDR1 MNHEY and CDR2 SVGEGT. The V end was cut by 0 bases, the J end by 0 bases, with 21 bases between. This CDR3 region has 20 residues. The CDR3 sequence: CASSYSRFFGYRIAKNIQYF. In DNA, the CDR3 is TGTGCCAGCAGTTACTCGCGTTTCTTCGGATACCGCATAGCCAAAAACATTCAGTACTTC.

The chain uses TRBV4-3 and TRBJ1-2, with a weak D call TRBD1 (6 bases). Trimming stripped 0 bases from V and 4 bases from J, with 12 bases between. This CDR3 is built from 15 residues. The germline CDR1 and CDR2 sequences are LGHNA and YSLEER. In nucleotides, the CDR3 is TGCGCCAGCAGCCAAGATACCGACAGGAGCTATGGCTACACCTTC. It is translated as CASSQDTDRSYGYTF.

The CDR3 region is CASSQEPLAGVGGTQYF. DNA for the CDR3: TGCGCCAGCAGCCAAGAGCCCCTAGCGGGGGTTGGCGGTACGCAGTATTTT. The gene calls are TRBV4-1 and TRBJ2-3, with 10 positions matching TRBD2. Germline trimming cut 0 bases from V and 8 bases from J; bases unmatched to any gene: 11. Germline CDR1 is MGHRA and CDR2 is YSYEKL. The CDR3 is made up of 17 amino acids.

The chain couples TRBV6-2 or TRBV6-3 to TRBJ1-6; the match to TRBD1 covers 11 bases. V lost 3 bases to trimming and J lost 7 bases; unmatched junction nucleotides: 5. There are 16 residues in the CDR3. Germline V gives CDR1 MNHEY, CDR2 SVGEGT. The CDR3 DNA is TGTGCCAGCAGTTATGGACAGGGGGCGAGAAATTCACCCCTCCACTTT. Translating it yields CASSYGQGARNSPLHF.

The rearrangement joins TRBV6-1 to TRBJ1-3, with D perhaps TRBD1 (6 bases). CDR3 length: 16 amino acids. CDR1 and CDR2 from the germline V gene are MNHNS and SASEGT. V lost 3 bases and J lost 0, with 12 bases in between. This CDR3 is CASSDVGQTSGNTIYF. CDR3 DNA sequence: TGTGCCAGCAGTGACGTTGGACAGACCTCTGGAAACACCATATATTTT.

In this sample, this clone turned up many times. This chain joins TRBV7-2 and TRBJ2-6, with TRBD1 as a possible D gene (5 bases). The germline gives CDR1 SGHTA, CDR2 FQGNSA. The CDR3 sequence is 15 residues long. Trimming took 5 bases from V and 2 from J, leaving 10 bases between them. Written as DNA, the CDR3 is TGTGCCAGCAGCCCAGGGTCCGCTGGGGCCAACGTCCTGACTTTC. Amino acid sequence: CASSPGSAGANVLTF.

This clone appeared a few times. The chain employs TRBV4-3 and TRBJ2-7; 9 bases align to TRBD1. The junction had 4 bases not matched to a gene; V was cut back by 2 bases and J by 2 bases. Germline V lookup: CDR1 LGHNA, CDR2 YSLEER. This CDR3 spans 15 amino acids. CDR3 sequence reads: CASSQYRDRAYEQYF. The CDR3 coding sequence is TGCGCCAGCAGCCAATACCGGGACAGGGCCTACGAGCAGTACTTC.

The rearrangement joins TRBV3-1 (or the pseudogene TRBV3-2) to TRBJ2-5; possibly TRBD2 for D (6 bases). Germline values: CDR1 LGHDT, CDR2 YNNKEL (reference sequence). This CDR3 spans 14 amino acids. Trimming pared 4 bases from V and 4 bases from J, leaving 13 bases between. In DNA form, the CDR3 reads TGTGCCAGCAGCCTTCGGACTAATGGAGAGACCCAGTACTTC. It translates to CASSLRTNGETQYF.

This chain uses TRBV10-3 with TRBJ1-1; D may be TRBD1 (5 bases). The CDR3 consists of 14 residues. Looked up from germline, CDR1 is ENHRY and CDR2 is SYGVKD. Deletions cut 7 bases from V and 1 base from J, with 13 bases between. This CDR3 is CAITEQETNTEAFF. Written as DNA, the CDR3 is TGTGCCATCACCGAACAGGAAACGAACACTGAAGCTTTCTTT.

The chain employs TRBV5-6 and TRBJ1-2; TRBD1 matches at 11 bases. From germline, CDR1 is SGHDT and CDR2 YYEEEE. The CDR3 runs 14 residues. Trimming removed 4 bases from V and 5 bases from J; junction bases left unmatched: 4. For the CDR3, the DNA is TGTGCCAGCAGCCCGGACAGGGGGCGGTATGGCTACACCTTC. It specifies CASSPDRGRYGYTF.

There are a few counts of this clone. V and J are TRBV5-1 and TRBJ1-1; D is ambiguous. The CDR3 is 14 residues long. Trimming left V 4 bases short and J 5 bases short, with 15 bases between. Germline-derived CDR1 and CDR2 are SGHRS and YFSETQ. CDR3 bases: TGCGCCAGCAGCCCTGTGCCGGGCTCGACTGAAGCTTTCTTT. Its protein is CASSPVPGSTEAFF.

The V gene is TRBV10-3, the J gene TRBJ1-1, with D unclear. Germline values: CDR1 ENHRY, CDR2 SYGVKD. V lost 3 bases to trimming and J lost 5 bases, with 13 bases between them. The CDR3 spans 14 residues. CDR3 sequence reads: CAISDSPQYTEAFF. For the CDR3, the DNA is TGTGCCATCAGTGACAGCCCGCAGTATACTGAAGCTTTCTTT.

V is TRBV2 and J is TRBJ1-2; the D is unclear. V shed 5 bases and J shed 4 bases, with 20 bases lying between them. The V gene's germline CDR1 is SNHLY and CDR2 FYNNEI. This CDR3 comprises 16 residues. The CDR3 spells CASSPLPRLNPYGYTF. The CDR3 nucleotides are TGTGCCAGCAGTCCCCTACCCAGACTCAACCCCTATGGCTACACCTTC.

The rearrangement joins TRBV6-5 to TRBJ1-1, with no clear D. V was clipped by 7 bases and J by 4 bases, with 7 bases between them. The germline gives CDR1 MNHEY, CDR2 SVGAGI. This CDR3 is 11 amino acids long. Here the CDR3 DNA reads TGTGCCAGCAAGTATGGCACTGAAGCTTTCTTT. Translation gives CASKYGTEAFF.

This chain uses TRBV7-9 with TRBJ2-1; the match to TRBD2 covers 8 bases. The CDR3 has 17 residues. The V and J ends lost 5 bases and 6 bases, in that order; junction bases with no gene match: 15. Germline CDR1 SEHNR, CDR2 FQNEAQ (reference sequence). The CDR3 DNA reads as TGTGCCAGCAGCCCTCCGGGACTAGGGGGGAGTCGCAATGAGCAGTTCTTC. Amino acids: CASSPPGLGGSRNEQFF.

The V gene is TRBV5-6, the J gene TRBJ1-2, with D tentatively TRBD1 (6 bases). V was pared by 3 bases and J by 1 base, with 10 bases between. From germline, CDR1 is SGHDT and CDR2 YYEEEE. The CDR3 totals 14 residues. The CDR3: CASSSGQFNYGYTF. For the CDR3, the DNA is TGTGCCAGCAGCTCGGGACAATTTAACTATGGCTACACCTTC.

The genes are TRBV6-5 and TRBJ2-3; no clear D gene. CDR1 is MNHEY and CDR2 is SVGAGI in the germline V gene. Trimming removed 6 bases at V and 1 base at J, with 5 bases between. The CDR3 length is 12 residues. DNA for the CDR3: TGTGCCAGCAGGCAGGGCACAGATACGCAGTATTTT. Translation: CASRQGTDTQYF.

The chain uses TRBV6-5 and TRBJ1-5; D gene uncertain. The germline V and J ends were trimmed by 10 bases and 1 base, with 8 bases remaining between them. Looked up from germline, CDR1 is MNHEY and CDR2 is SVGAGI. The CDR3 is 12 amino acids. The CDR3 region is CATLESNQPQHF. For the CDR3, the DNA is TGTGCCACCCTCGAAAGCAATCAGCCCCAGCATTTT.

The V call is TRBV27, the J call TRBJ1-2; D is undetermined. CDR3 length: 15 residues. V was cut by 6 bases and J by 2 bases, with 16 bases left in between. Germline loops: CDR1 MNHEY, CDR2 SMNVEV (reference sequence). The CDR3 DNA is TGTGCCAGCAGGTCCCGGTTGGACCCCAACTATGGCTACACCTTC. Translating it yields CASRSRLDPNYGYTF.

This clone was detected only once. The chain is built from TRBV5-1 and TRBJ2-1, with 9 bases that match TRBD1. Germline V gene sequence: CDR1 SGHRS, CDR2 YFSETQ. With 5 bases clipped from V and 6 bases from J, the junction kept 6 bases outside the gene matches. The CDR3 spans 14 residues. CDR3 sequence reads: CASSLGTGPNEQFF. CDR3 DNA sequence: TGCGCCAGCAGTCTCGGGACAGGGCCCAATGAGCAGTTCTTC. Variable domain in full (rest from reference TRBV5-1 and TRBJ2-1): KAGVTQTPRYLIKTRGQQVTLSCSPISGHRSVSWYQQTPGQGLQFLFEYFSETQRNKGNFPGRFSGRQFSNSRSEMNVSTLELGDSALYLCASSLGTGPNEQFFGPGTRLTVL.